This T cell receptor beta chain was sequenced in a study of CD8 T cells in cerebrospinal fluid in Alzheimer's disease. Across the study: Two single-cell methods, plate-based nested PCR and droplet-based sequencing, assessed CSF clonal expansion. Study outcomes and limitations: EBV-specific clones showed no enrichment in Alzheimer's patients and were not the top expanded clones. The authors cautioned that cerebrospinal fluid EBV-specific TCRs do not prove EBV causes Alzheimer's. The largest CSF clone was proportionally bigger in mild cognitive impairment or Alzheimer's disease than controls.

The CDR3 is 14 amino acids. Germline CDR1 is MNHEY and CDR2 is SVGEGT. Measured by frequency, this clonotype is medium-sized (0.01 to 0.1%). Its antigen is unidentified. For each CDR3 protein, TCRdb gives one entry from its re-call of the 10x single-cell sequencing reads, without DNA. The table lists approximately 1,100 distinct CDR3 sequences. Sequencing was carried out using cerebrospinal fluid. The clonotype was recovered from a human donor in good health. The rearrangement links TRBV6-2 or TRBV6-3 to TRBJ2-3; absent DNA, TCRdb's TRBD2 call cannot be checked. CDR3 in amino acids: CASKASGSGDTQYF.